These T cell receptor beta chains were read from a single sample in a study of shared clonotypes between healthy human individuals. Produced via immunoSEQ multiplex PCR; TCRdb's table is partial and in-frame only. The sample has around 980,000 clones; approximately 78% are singletons. The sequenced sample was memory CD4+ T cells from PBMCs. These receptors were taken from a man between 18 and 29 years old in good health. Some clones in this sample may be carry-over from other donors' samples. The CDR3 runs from the conserved cysteine through the conserved F or W. The D gene is left open where the match is weak. Size values are once, few and many counts, or a class for expanded clones, and some rows have none.

clone size,V gene,D gene,J gene,CDR3 DNA,CDR3 protein
-,TRBV7-3,-,TRBJ1-1,TGTGCCAGCAGCTTAGACCGGGGGCGAACCACTGAAGCTTTCTTT,CASSLDRGRTTEAFF
-,TRBV27,-,TRBJ2-2,TGTGCCAGCAGTTTATTGGGCAGGGTTGGTACCGGGGAGCTGTTTTTT,CASSLLGRVGTGELFF
-,TRBV7-2,TRBD1,TRBJ1-4,TGTGCCAGCAGCTTTACCCAAGGGGGCGGTGAAAAACTGTTTTTT,CASSFTQGGGEKLFF
once,TRBV28,TRBD1,TRBJ1-5,TGTGCCAGCAGTTTCTACAGGGGAGTCCTCCCCCAGCATTTT,CASSFYRGVLPQHF
-,TRBV5-1,TRBD2,TRBJ2-1,TGCGCCAGCAGCTTACTAGCGGGTTGGGGCTACAATGAGCAGTTCTTC,CASSLLAGWGYNEQFF
-,TRBV10-3,-,TRBJ2-2,TGTGCCATCAGACCAGCCGACAACACCGGGGAGCTGTTTTTT,CAIRPADNTGELFF
-,TRBV28,TRBD1,TRBJ2-7,TGTGCCAGCAGTACCCGGGACAGGGGCGACTACGAGCAGTACTTC,CASSTRDRGDYEQYF
-,TRBV28,-,TRBJ1-1,TGTGCCAGCAGTTTATTGGGGCGACAGGAAGCTTTCTTT,CASSLLGRQEAFF
many,TRBV28,TRBD1,TRBJ1-2,TGTGCCAGCCATACCCGACAGGGGGGGTATGGCTACACCTTC,CASHTRQGGYGYTF
-,TRBV5-1,TRBD2,TRBJ2-2,TGCGCCAGCACCGCATTAGCGGGAGAGTCCGGGGAGCTGTTTTTT,CASTALAGESGELFF
-,TRBV5-8,-,TRBJ1-5,TGTGCCAGCAGCTGGGCGGGGGGACAGCCCCAGCATTTT,CASSWAGGQPQHF
-,TRBV6-4,-,TRBJ2-2,TGTGCCAGCAGTGACTCGGACACCGGGGAGCTGTTTTTT,CASSDSDTGELFF
once,TRBV9,TRBD1,TRBJ2-2,TGTGCCAGCAGCGTAGCAGGACAGGGCGGGTCATGGGGGGAGCTGTTTTTT,CASSVAGQGGSWGELFF
-,TRBV10-3,-,TRBJ1-1,TGTGCCATCAGTGAGTCACGAAACACTGAAGCTTTCTTT,CAISESRNTEAFF
-,TRBV27,-,TRBJ2-5,TGTGCCAGCACCCTAAACAGGATGACGGAGACCCAGTACTTC,CASTLNRMTETQYF
-,TRBV28,-,TRBJ2-5,TGTGCCAGCAGTCCTCCGGTCTTAGAGACCCAGTACTTC,CASSPPVLETQYF
-,TRBV5-8,-,TRBJ1-5,TGTGCCAGCAGCCCACCCATCGGCAGGGCTAGACAGCCCCAGCATTTT,CASSPPIGRARQPQHF
-,TRBV30,-,TRBJ1-5,TGTGCCTGGAGAAAAGGGGGCAATCAGCCCCAGCATTTT,CAWRKGGNQPQHF
-,TRBV9,-,TRBJ2-7,TGTGCCAGCAGCGCCAGCCCGAATCTCCTCTACGAGCAGTACTTC,CASSASPNLLYEQYF
-,TRBV7-2,TRBD2,TRBJ2-5,TGTGCCAGCAGCTTTAGCGGGGCCCAAGAGACCCAGTACTTC,CASSFSGAQETQYF
-,TRBV2,TRBD1,TRBJ1-4,TGTGCCAGCAGTGAAGGGACAGGGAGGAGTGCTGAAAAACTGTTTTTT,CASSEGTGRSAEKLFF
-,TRBV19,TRBD1,TRBJ1-2,TGTGCCAGTACAAACAGGGGGGGAAACTATGGCTACACCTTC,CASTNRGGNYGYTF
many,TRBV9,-,TRBJ1-3,TGTGCCAGCAGCGTAGACTCTGGCTCTGGAAACACCATATATTTT,CASSVDSGSGNTIYF
-,TRBV5-4,-,TRBJ1-1,TGTGCCAGCAGCTCACCTGCTGGGATTGCCACTGAAGCTTTCTTT,CASSSPAGIATEAFF
-,TRBV7-2,-,TRBJ1-1,TGTGCCAGCGGCCCCTACGGCAATGAAGCTTTCTTT,CASGPYGNEAFF
-,TRBV14,-,TRBJ1-2,TGTGCCAGCAGCCAAGCGAGAAGGACAGCAGGCTACACCTTC,CASSQARRTAGYTF
many,TRBV28,-,TRBJ2-5,TGTGCCAGCAGTTCACTCGCAGGGGGGCAAGAGACCCAGTACTTC,CASSSLAGGQETQYF
few,TRBV25-1,-,TRBJ2-7,TGTGCCAGCAGTGTAACAGGTACCTCCTACGAGCAGTACTTC,CASSVTGTSYEQYF
-,TRBV4-1,TRBD2,TRBJ2-5,TGCGCCAGCAGCCAAGCCGGGACTAGCGGGACGGTTGAGACCCAGTACTTC,CASSQAGTSGTVETQYF
-,TRBV11-2,TRBD2,TRBJ2-7,TGTGCCAGCAGCTCTCCCCCCCGACTAGCGGGAGGTCTAAAGTACGAGCAGTACTTC,CASSSPPRLAGGLKYEQYF
-,TRBV4-1,-,TRBJ1-5,TGCGCCAGCAGCCAAGTTTTGGCAGGGTGGGAGCCCCAGCATTTT,CASSQVLAGWEPQHF
-,TRBV19,TRBD2,TRBJ2-7,TGTGCCAGTAAGAGGAGACTAGCGGGAGCTTACGAGCAGTACTTC,CASKRRLAGAYEQYF
-,TRBV6-5,TRBD1,TRBJ1-1,TGTGCCAGCAGCCCAGGGGGCCTCACTGAAGCTTTCTTT,CASSPGGLTEAFF
-,TRBV1,-,TRBJ2-7,TGCACCAGCAGCCAATTGTGGGGGTCGGTAGGACCCTCCTACGAGCAGTACTTC,CTSSQLWGSVGPSYEQYF
-,TRBV7-9,-,TRBJ2-5,TGTGCCAGCAGCTTGGTGCCCCCTCGGGGAGAGACCCAGTACTTC,CASSLVPPRGETQYF
-,TRBV25-1,-,TRBJ1-3,TGTGCCAGCCGGAGGGGTAGCTCTGGAAACACCATATATTTT,CASRRGSSGNTIYF
-,TRBV5-1,TRBD1,TRBJ2-1,TGCGCCAGCAGCACCAGACAGGGGGGGTCCTACAATGAGCAGTTCTTC,CASSTRQGGSYNEQFF
-,TRBV27,-,TRBJ1-2,TGTGCCAGCAGTTTTCGCGGGGGGGGCTACTATGGCTACACCTTC,CASSFRGGGYYGYTF
-,TRBV7-2,-,TRBJ1-1,TGTGCTAGCTTAAATGTGAACACTGAAGCTTTCTTT,CASLNVNTEAFF
many,TRBV28,-,TRBJ2-3,TGTGCCAGCAGTTCCCCCGGTTGGGGCAGGAACTATGTTGATACGCAGTATTTT,CASSSPGWGRNYVDTQYF
-,TRBV7-2,TRBD1,TRBJ1-1,TGTGCCAGCAGTGGACAGGGGAGTGTAAGCACTGAAGCTTTCTTT,CASSGQGSVSTEAFF